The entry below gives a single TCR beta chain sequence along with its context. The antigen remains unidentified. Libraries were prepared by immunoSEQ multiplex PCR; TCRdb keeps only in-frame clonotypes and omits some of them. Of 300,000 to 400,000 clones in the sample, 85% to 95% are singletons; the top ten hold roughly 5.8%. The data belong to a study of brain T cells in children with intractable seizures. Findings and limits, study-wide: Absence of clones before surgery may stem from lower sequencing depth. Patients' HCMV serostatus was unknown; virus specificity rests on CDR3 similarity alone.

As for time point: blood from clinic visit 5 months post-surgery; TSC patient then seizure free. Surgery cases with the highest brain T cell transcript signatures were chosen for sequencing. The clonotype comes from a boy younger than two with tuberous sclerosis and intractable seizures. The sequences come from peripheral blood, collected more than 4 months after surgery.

CDR3 protein: CASSQSVYGYTF. As DNA, the CDR3 is TGTGCCAGCAGCCAATCTGTCTATGGCTACACCTTC. The V call is TRBV16, the J call TRBJ1-2; D not certain. V dropped 0 bases and J dropped 4 bases, with 3 bases sitting between them. This CDR3 spans 12 amino acids. Per the germline V gene, CDR1 is KGHSY and CDR2 is FQNENV.